This T cell receptor (beta chain) was found in a study of neoadjuvant anti-PD-1 for oral cavity cancer. Whole-study context: Patients mostly received three to four biweekly nivolumab doses at 3 mg/kg before surgery. Non-progressing patients received a fourth nivolumab dose near day 43, then surgery on days 50-56.

TCRdb's copy holds only in-frame clones and misses some; the assay was immunoSEQ multiplex PCR. This table holds about 39,000 clones, about 76% found once. Unmatched junction bases numbered 10, after V lost 3 bases and J lost 0 bases. The CDR3 has 18 amino acids. The germline V gene has CDR1 SGHVS and CDR2 FQNEAQ. Time point here: after neoadjuvant nivolumab, at surgical resection. The sample in question was PBMCs, obtained after nivolumab (anti-PD-1) treatment. V gene TRBV7-8 combines with J gene TRBJ2-4; 8 nucleotides agree with TRBD2. This receptor was taken from a person between 40 and 85 years old with oral cavity squamous cell carcinoma. The chain's CDR3 is CASSFSTSATLAKNIQYF. The CDR3 nucleotides read TGTGCCAGCAGCTTCTCGACTAGCGCCACCCTAGCCAAAAACATTCAGTACTTC.